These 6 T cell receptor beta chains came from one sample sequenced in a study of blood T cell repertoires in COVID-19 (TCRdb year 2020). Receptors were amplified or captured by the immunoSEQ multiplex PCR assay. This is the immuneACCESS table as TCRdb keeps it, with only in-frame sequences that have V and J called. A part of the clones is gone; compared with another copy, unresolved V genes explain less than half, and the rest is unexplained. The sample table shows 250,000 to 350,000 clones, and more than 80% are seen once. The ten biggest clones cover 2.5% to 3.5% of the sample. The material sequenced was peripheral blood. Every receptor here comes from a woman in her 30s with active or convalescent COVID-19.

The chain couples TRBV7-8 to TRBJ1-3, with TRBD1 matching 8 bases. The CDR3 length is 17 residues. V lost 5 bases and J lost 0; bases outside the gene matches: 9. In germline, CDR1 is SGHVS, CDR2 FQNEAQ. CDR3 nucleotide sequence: TGTGCCAGCAGCCCTCGGGACAGGCTCCTCTCTGGAAACACCATATATTTT. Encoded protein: CASSPRDRLLSGNTIYF.

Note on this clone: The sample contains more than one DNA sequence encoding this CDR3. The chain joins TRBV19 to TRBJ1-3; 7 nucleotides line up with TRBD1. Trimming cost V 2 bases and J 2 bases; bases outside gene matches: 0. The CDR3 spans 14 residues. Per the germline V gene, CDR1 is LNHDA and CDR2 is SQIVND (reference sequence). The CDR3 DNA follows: TGTGCCAGTAGTATAAGGGGGCCTGGAAACACCATATATTTT. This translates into CASSIRGPGNTIYF.

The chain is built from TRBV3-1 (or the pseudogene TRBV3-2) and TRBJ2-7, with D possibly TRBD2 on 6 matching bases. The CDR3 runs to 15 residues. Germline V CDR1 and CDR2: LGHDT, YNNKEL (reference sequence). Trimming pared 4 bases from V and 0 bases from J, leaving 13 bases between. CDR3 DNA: TGTGCCAGCAGCCTCGGGACTGGTCGCTCCTACGAGCAGTACTTC. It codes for CASSLGTGRSYEQYF.

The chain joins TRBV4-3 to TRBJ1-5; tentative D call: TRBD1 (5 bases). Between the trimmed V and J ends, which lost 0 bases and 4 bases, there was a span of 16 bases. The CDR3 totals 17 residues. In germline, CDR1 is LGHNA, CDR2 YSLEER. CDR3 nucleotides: TGCGCCAGCAGCCAAGATAATTTTAGGACATCGAATCAGCCCCAGCATTTT. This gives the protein CASSQDNFRTSNQPQHF.

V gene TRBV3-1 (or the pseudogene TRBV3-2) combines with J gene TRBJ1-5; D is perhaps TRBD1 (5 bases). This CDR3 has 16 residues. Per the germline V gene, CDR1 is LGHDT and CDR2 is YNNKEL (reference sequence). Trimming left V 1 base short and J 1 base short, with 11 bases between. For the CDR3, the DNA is TGTGCCAGCAGCCAAGTTTCCCAGGGAAGCAATCAGCCCCAGCATTTT. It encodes CASSQVSQGSNQPQHF.

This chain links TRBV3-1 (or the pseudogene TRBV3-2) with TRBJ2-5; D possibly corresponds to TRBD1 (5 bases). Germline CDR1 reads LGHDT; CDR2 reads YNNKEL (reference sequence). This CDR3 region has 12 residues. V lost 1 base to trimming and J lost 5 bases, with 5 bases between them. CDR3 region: CASSQGGETQYF. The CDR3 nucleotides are TGTGCCAGCAGCCAAGGGGGCGAGACCCAGTACTTC.